This entry lists 6 T cell receptor beta chains sequenced from one sample in a study of glioma-infiltrating T cells (dated by TCRdb to the mid-2010s). Sequencing relied on an Illumina MiSeq. TCR alpha and beta CDR3 regions were amplified with the iRepertoire nested amplicon-rescue multiplex PCR (arm-PCR) platform from RNA. TCRdb trimmed public reads at Q25 via fastp, called clones via MiXCR and kept in-frame beta chains. CDR3 protein duplicates are merged, each entry listing the most common genes and DNA. In all, the sample holds some 150,000 distinct CDR3 sequences, and approximately 39% of those were seen once. Clones ranked in the top ten supply roughly 20% of the sample. What was sequenced was glioma tissue, nonneoplastic brain tissue, or PBMCs (not recorded which). Every receptor here comes from a human donor with low-grade glioma or glioblastoma, undergoing nonglioma brain surgery, or in good health (not recorded which).

CDR3: CASSSPDRGSYEQYF. The CDR3, as DNA: TGTGCCAGCAGTTCCCCGGACAGGGGTTCCTACGAGCAGTACTTC. The genes are TRBV6-6 and TRBJ2-7, with 9 bases aligning to TRBD1. This CDR3 contains 15 residues. The germline V gene has CDR1 MNHNY and CDR2 SVGAGI (reference sequence). V lost 4 bases to trimming and J lost 1 base; unmatched junction nucleotides: 5.

Comments on this clonotype: This clone may be a read error of a much larger clone one base away. The V call is TRBV20-1, the J call TRBJ2-3; 7 bases map to TRBD2. Germline CDR1 and CDR2: DFQATT and SNEGSKA (reference sequence). The length of the CDR3 is 16 residues. With V trimmed by 4 bases and J by 6 bases, 16 bases remained unmatched. The CDR3 sequence: CSAISMREGYGDTQYF. The DNA for the CDR3 is TGCAGTGCTATCTCTATGAGGGAGGGCTACGGGGATACGCAGTATTTT.

The rearrangement uses TRBV7-2 and TRBJ2-1, with 10 bases lining up with TRBD1. The CDR3 extends over 15 amino acids. Per germline, CDR1 SGHTA and CDR2 FQGNSA. V lost 5 bases to trimming and J lost 5 bases; unmatched junction nucleotides: 6. The CDR3 DNA reads TGTGCCAGCAGCCCCTCGGGACAGGGGAACAATGAGCAGTTCTTC. Amino acid sequence: CASSPSGQGNNEQFF.

This clonotype has more than one count but fewer than ten. CDR3 sequence: CASSYSPGGPYNEQFF. In DNA form, the CDR3 reads TGTGCCAGCAGTTACTCTCCAGGGGGCCCCTACAATGAGCAGTTCTTC. This chain links TRBV6-6 with TRBJ2-1, with 8 bases aligning to TRBD1. CDR3 length: 16 amino acids. Germline V gene data show CDR1 as MNHNY and CDR2 as SVGAGI (reference sequence). The trim removed 0 bases at V and 2 bases at J, leaving 3 bases unmatched.

The chain uses TRBV6-6 and TRBJ2-3, with D uncertain. Trimming cost V 2 bases and J 5 bases, with 11 bases left between them. Germline-derived CDR1 and CDR2 are MNHNY and SVGAGI (reference sequence). There are 14 residues in the CDR3. In DNA form, the CDR3 reads TGTGCCAGCAGTTACCAGGACCGCTTAGATACGCAGTATTTT. This encodes CASSYQDRLDTQYF.

Details on this clonotype: This could be a read error, since a much larger clone is one nucleotide away. CDR3 protein: CASSRRGYERYF. For the CDR3, the DNA is TGTGCCAGCAGTAGGCGAGGCTACGAGCGGTACTTC. This sequence joins TRBV6-2 or TRBV6-3 and TRBJ2-7; no definite D call. CDR1 and CDR2 (germline): MNHEY, SVGEGT. The CDR3 has 12 residues.